Given below is one T cell receptor beta chain in context. As yet, its antigen is unknown. The junction does not match germline at one end; this may be a read error. A primer in the constant region served to generate TCR beta cDNA from approximately 500 ng of total RNA. Researchers made the TCR beta libraries by running three nested multiplex PCR rounds with slightly modified ARM-PCR. Amplification in the first two PCR rounds was performed using TRBV1-TRBV30 forward primers and a C-beta reverse primer for around 10 cycles each. TCRdb independently ran MiXCR on the multiplex PCR reads; one entry per CDR3 protein. The sample has roughly 55,000 distinct CDR3 sequences, 71% seen once. This sample is drawn from a study of tumor-infiltrating lymphocytes in primary liver carcinoma. Co-extracting RNA and DNA was done with roughly 17-34 mg of unsorted bulk tissue as input. General study results and limits: When set against blood, tumors had a significantly higher top-250-clone fraction (p = 0.039).

Germline CDR1 reads MNHEY; CDR2 reads SVGAGI. The CDR3 is 15 residues long. The TCR comes from a man aged 40-49 years with primary liver carcinoma and hepatitis B virus infection. The V call is TRBV6-5, the J call TRBJ2-3, with D maybe TRBD1 (6 bases). Material for sequencing was liver tumor tissue from sampling region 2. Subset defined: tumor region T2, inferior pole. For the CDR3, the DNA is TGTACCAGCAGTTACTTCCATACAGGGACAGATACGCAGTATTTT. Translating it yields CTSSYFHTGTDTQYF.